This T cell receptor beta chain was captured by sequencing in a study of T cells in Graves' hyperthyroidism and ophthalmopathy. Whole-study findings and limits: Ophthalmopathy was identified by the model a median around 6.9 months ahead of onset.

The investigators amplified TCR beta CDR3 regions from RNA transcripts. The HTBI primer set was used in a first-round RT-PCR of the TCR CDR3. In TCRdb, the multiplex PCR reads were re-called with MiXCR into one record per CDR3 protein. Of a few hundred thousand distinct CDR3 sequences listed, around 16% were seen once; the top ten hold roughly 3%. Patients with ophthalmopathy all had a Clinical Activity Score of at least 3, a NOSPECS grade of at least 4 and duration under 3 months. As regards this clonotype: Its antigen remains unknown.

Germline V lookup: CDR1 LNHDA, CDR2 SQIVND (reference sequence). The V and J ends lost 7 bases and 4 bases, in that order; junction bases with no gene match: 11. The CDR3 totals 15 residues. The sequenced sample consisted of blood. The chain has TRBV19 and TRBJ1-2; 8 nucleotides align to TRBD1. The receptor's source is a woman in her 40s with Graves' ophthalmopathy. The CDR3 spells CASKGTGASSYGYTF. CDR3 nucleotide sequence: TGTGCCAGTAAGGGGACAGGAGCCAGCTCCTATGGCTACACCTTC.